These 28 T cell receptor beta chains were all obtained from the same sample, sequenced in a study of blood T cells in healthy people across ages. Primed by a sample-barcoded 5' primer and a J-beta primer mix, a second PCR proceeded for about 6 to 12 cycles. TCRdb redid the calling of the 5' RACE reads with MiXCR, one entry per CDR3 protein. This sample has 700,000 to 950,000 distinct CDR3 sequences, with about 40% found just once. Input material: blood. Receptors were obtained from a woman aged 55-75 years in good health.

V and J are TRBV7-2 and TRBJ2-1; the D is unclear. Per the germline V gene, CDR1 is SGHTA and CDR2 is FQGNSA. V shed 3 bases and J shed 0 bases, with 9 bases lying between them. The CDR3 length is 15 residues. The CDR3 loop reads CASSFGGRSYNEQFF. CDR3 DNA sequence: TGTGCCAGCAGCTTTGGCGGACGCTCCTACAATGAGCAGTTCTTC. The entire variable domain, with the rest obtained from reference TRBV7-2 and TRBJ2-1, is as follows: GAGVSQSPSNKVTEKGKDVELRCDPISGHTALYWYRQSLGQGLEFLIYFQGNSAPDKSGLPSDRFSAERTGGSVSTLTIQRTQQEDSAVYLCASSFGGRSYNEQFFGPGTRLTVL.

The chain couples TRBV29-1 to TRBJ2-6; TRBD1 agrees at 7 bases. Germline-derived CDR1 and CDR2 are SQVTM and ANQGSEA. J lost 2 bases, V lost 3 bases, and 4 bases had no gene match. This CDR3 is built from 15 residues. This CDR3 is CSVEGDSAGANVLTF. The CDR3 DNA reads as TGCAGCGTTGAGGGGGACAGCGCTGGGGCCAACGTCCTGACTTTC.

This clonotype was seen only once. The gene calls are TRBV14 and TRBJ2-6, with TRBD1 as a possible D gene (6 bases). Germline V gene lookup returns CDR1 SGHDN and CDR2 FVKESK. This CDR3 comprises 17 residues. V was pared by 1 base and J by 4 bases, with 14 bases between. CDR3 region: CASSQVQGISGANVLTF. The CDR3 DNA sequence: TGTGCCAGCAGCCAAGTCCAGGGGATCTCGGGGGCCAACGTCCTGACTTTC.

The V and J genes are TRBV20-1 and TRBJ2-3, with a tentative D call TRBD1 (6 bases). Trimming pared 8 bases from V and 2 bases from J, leaving 17 bases between. CDR3 size: 14 residues. Germline V gene sequence: CDR1 DFQATT, CDR2 SNEGSKA (reference sequence). CDR3 nucleotides: TGCAGTACATTCGCCAGGGGCTACACAGATACGCAGTATTTT. Protein sequence: CSTFARGYTDTQYF.

There are a few counts of this clonotype. For the CDR3, the DNA is TGTGCCAGCAGTTCCCCTCCGGGACAGGGGTACGAGCAGTACTTC. Protein: CASSSPPGQGYEQYF. The rearrangement links TRBV27 to TRBJ2-7; 10 bases agree with TRBD1. The CDR3 loop spans 15 amino acids. J gave up 4 bases and V 4 bases, and 7 bases lay outside the gene matches. Per germline, CDR1 MNHEY and CDR2 SMNVEV (reference sequence).

J is TRBJ1-2 and V is TRBV6-5, with D perhaps TRBD1 (5 bases). The V gene lost 6 bases and the J gene lost 4 bases, with 18 bases spanning the gap. The CDR3 is 15 amino acids. Germline values: CDR1 MNHEY, CDR2 SVGAGI. The CDR3 is CASRLVGPRGYGYTF. The CDR3 region has the DNA TGTGCCAGCAGATTAGTAGGACCGAGGGGCTATGGCTACACCTTC.

The chain links TRBV20-1 to TRBJ1-4; the D is unclear. The CDR3 runs 14 residues. Germline CDR1 is DFQATT and CDR2 is SNEGSKA (reference sequence). Trimming removed 3 bases from V and 2 bases from J, with 10 bases in between. Here the CDR3 reads CSARSAETNEKLFF. For the CDR3, the DNA is TGCAGTGCTAGGTCGGCAGAGACTAATGAAAAACTGTTTTTT.

The chain couples TRBV5-1 to TRBJ2-7, with TRBD2 as a possible D gene (6 bases). Germline lookup yields CDR1 SGHRS and CDR2 YFSETQ. V was cut by 4 bases and J by 0 bases, with 14 bases left in between. The CDR3 has 15 residues. The CDR3 reads CASSPGRGLSYEQYF. In nucleotides, the CDR3 is TGCGCCAGCAGCCCGGGGCGGGGTCTCTCCTACGAGCAGTACTTC.

This clonotype occurred a few times. This chain joins TRBV6-2 or TRBV6-3 and TRBJ2-7, with TRBD1 matching over 10 bases. The V segment lost 8 bases and the J segment 4 bases; nucleotides outside the gene matches: 14. The V gene's germline CDR1 is MNHEY and CDR2 SVGEGT. The CDR3 loop spans 16 amino acids. This CDR3 is CASGLGTGENEYEQYF. In DNA form, the CDR3 reads TGTGCCAGCGGCCTCGGGACAGGGGAAAATGAGTACGAGCAGTACTTC.

This chain uses TRBV5-1 with TRBJ2-5; TRBD1 agrees at 10 bases. Germline V lookup: CDR1 SGHRS, CDR2 YFSETQ. The V and J ends lost 4 bases and 5 bases, in that order; junction bases with no gene match: 23. This CDR3 spans 20 amino acids. The CDR3 loop is CASSLPRTGGPSVSLETQYF. Written as DNA, the CDR3 is TGCGCCAGCAGCCTGCCCCGGACAGGGGGACCGTCTGTATCTTTGGAGACCCAGTACTTC.

The genes are TRBV14 and TRBJ2-1, with D perhaps TRBD2 (6 bases). This CDR3 is 17 amino acids long. Trimming left V 1 base short and J 4 bases short, with 17 bases between. CDR1 and CDR2 (germline): SGHDN, FVKESK. CDR3: CASSQAIRDSKYNEQFF. CDR3 coding DNA: TGTGCCAGCAGCCAAGCGATCCGGGACTCAAAGTACAATGAGCAGTTCTTC. Complete variable domain (other parts from reference TRBV14 and TRBJ2-1): EAGVTQFPSHSVIEKGQTVTLRCDPISGHDNLYWYRRVMGKEIKFLLHFVKESKQDESGMPNNRFLAERTGGTYSTLKVQPAELEDSGVYFCASSQAIRDSKYNEQFFGPGTRLTVL.

Points on this clonotype: Here the CDR3 omits its conserved ending phenylalanine or tryptophan, so a read error is the likely source. The V gene is TRBV3-1, the J gene TRBJ2-5; possible D gene TRBD2, 5 bases. Trimming left V 6 bases short and J 1 base short, with 9 bases between. The germline V gene has CDR1 LGHDT and CDR2 YNNKEL (reference sequence). The CDR3 sequence is 13 residues long. CDR3 residues: CASSSTTQETQYS. The DNA for the CDR3 is TGTGCCAGCAGTTCGACTACCCAAGAGACCCAGTACTCC.

The V call is TRBV7-9, the J call TRBJ2-7, with 7 bases matching TRBD1. The CDR3 is made up of 17 amino acids. Looked up from germline, CDR1 is SEHNR and CDR2 is FQNEAQ (reference sequence). Trimming at V came to 4 bases and at J to 3 bases, leaving 15 bases not matched to a gene. The CDR3 is CASSSYEWDSLNYEQYF. CDR3 sequence (DNA): TGTGCCAGCAGCTCCTACGAGTGGGACAGCTTAAACTACGAGCAGTACTTC.

This chain links TRBV28 with TRBJ1-5; 8 bases fit TRBD1. The CDR3 loop spans 14 amino acids. Germline V CDR1 and CDR2: MDHEN, SYDVKM. Trimming at V came to 8 bases and at J to 1 base, leaving 4 bases not matched to a gene. CDR3: CASCTGGSNQPQHF. In DNA form, the CDR3 reads TGTGCCAGCTGTACAGGGGGAAGCAATCAGCCCCAGCATTTT.

The rearrangement links TRBV2 to TRBJ2-1; 11 bases align to TRBD1. The junction had 11 bases not matched to a gene; V was cut back by 4 bases and J by 0 bases. Germline values: CDR1 SNHLY, CDR2 FYNNEI. The CDR3 is 19 amino acids. CDR3 in DNA: TGTGCCAGCAGTGCTGGGACAGGGGGTCTTTTGAGCTCCTACAATGAGCAGTTCTTC. Its translation: CASSAGTGGLLSSYNEQFF.

The chain couples TRBV29-1 to TRBJ2-7, with D possibly matching TRBD2 (6 bases). The CDR3 consists of 14 residues. V was trimmed by 6 bases and J by 6 bases, leaving 21 bases between them. Germline-derived CDR1 and CDR2 are SQVTM and ANQGSEA. For the CDR3, the DNA is TGCAGCGTCGCGGTGGTGGGGAGGTCGGCCGAGCAGTACTTC. Protein product: CSVAVVGRSAEQYF.

This clonotype was found a few times. The chain links TRBV7-9 to TRBJ2-5; TRBD2 matches 8 bases. J was trimmed by 11 bases and V by 5 bases; bases with no gene match: 19. Germline CDR1 SEHNR, CDR2 FQNEAQ (reference sequence). The CDR3 covers 16 residues. The CDR3 DNA reads TGTGCCAGCAGCCAACAAACGGGGACCTCCGGGGGGGAGCAGTACTTC. It is translated as CASSQQTGTSGGEQYF.

This chain uses TRBV2 with TRBJ2-1; the D is unclear. Germline CDR1 and CDR2: SNHLY and FYNNEI. Between the trimmed V and J ends, which lost 2 bases and 9 bases, there was a span of 5 bases. The CDR3 runs 11 residues. CDR3 residues: CASSERSEQFF. The CDR3 coding sequence is TGTGCCAGCAGTGAACGAAGTGAGCAGTTCTTC. Filled out from reference TRBV2 and TRBJ2-1, the complete variable domain reads EPEVTQTPSHQVTQMGQEVILRCVPISNHLYFYWYRQILGQKVEFLVSFYNNEISEKSEIFDDQFSVERPDGSNFTLKIRSTKLEDSAMYFCASSERSEQFFGPGTRLTVL.

This clonotype appeared a single time. The chain couples TRBV15 to TRBJ2-7; D perhaps matches TRBD1 (5 bases). The J call may be mistaken, given a closer DNA end match to TRBJ2-5. This CDR3 comprises 16 residues. CDR1 and CDR2 from the germline V gene are LNHNV and YYDKDF (reference sequence). Here the CDR3 reads CATNSHGASSKETQYF. CDR3 bases: TGTGCCACCAACAGTCATGGGGCTAGTTCGAAAGAGACCCAGTACTTC.

A single count supports this clonotype. In DNA, the CDR3 is TGTGCCACCAGCAGAGAACCGGGACACAGCTATGGCTACACCTTC. It encodes CATSREPGHSYGYTF. The genes are TRBV15 and TRBJ1-2; D possibly corresponds to TRBD1 (6 bases). The CDR3 is 15 amino acids. From germline, CDR1 is LNHNV and CDR2 YYDKDF (reference sequence). Trimming left V 0 bases short and J 4 bases short, with 12 bases between.

This sequence joins TRBV20-1 and TRBJ1-2; tentative D call: TRBD1 (6 bases). With 3 bases removed from V and 0 bases from J, the gap between germline ends came to 20 bases. This CDR3 comprises 17 residues. Looked up from germline, CDR1 is DFQATT and CDR2 is SNEGSKA (reference sequence). The CDR3 reads CSASGGKPGRANYGYTF. The CDR3 DNA reads TGCAGTGCTAGTGGGGGCAAGCCGGGGAGAGCTAACTATGGCTACACCTTC.

This chain uses TRBV7-9 with TRBJ2-7; D is unclear. Germline V CDR1 and CDR2: SEHNR, FQNEAQ (reference sequence). Trimming shortened V by 1 base and J by 2 bases, and 9 bases separated the two germline ends. The CDR3 spans 14 residues. The CDR3 DNA reads TGTGCCAGCAGCTTAGACAGCTATCCCTACGAGCAGTACTTC. Amino acid sequence: CASSLDSYPYEQYF.

The chain carries TRBV20-1 and TRBJ1-4, with D possibly being TRBD1 (5 bases). The V and J ends lost 6 bases and 0 bases respectively, with 8 bases between them. The CDR3 runs 13 residues. CDR1 DFQATT and CDR2 SNEGSKA come from the germline V gene (reference sequence). This chain's CDR3 is CSAPRATNEKLFF. In DNA form, the CDR3 reads TGCAGTGCCCCCAGGGCAACTAATGAAAAACTGTTTTTT.

This chain connects TRBV20-1 to TRBJ2-1; 8 nucleotides agree with TRBD2. Trimming removed 2 bases from V and 2 bases from J; junction bases left unmatched: 5. The CDR3 runs to 15 residues. CDR1 DFQATT and CDR2 SNEGSKA come from the germline V gene (reference sequence). CDR3 residues: CSARQLAATYNEQFF. The CDR3 region has the DNA TGCAGTGCTAGACAACTAGCGGCCACCTACAATGAGCAGTTCTTC.

This clonotype was seen only a few times. The V gene is TRBV20-1, the J gene TRBJ1-1, with D maybe TRBD1 (5 bases). The CDR3 length is 12 residues. V lost 5 bases and J lost 5, with 12 bases in between. CDR1 is DFQATT, CDR2 SNEGSKA, per germline (reference sequence). CDR3 protein: CSASGIPTEAFF. The CDR3, as DNA: TGCAGTGCTTCAGGGATTCCGACTGAAGCTTTCTTT.

The gene calls are TRBV12-5 and TRBJ2-3; the D gene could be TRBD1 or TRBD2 (5 bases each). Trimming took 6 bases from V and 0 from J, leaving 10 bases between them. Germline CDR1 LGHNT, CDR2 FRNRAP. The CDR3 loop spans 14 amino acids. The CDR3 nucleotides are TGTGCTAGTGGCCAGGGAGCTAGCACAGATACGCAGTATTTT. Protein product: CASGQGASTDTQYF.

In DNA, the CDR3 is TGCAGTGCCCCTCGCCCCATAAATGAGCAGTTCTTC. Protein: CSAPRPINEQFF. J is TRBJ2-1 and V is TRBV20-1; D not certain. Per the germline V gene, CDR1 is DFQATT and CDR2 is SNEGSKA (reference sequence). The CDR3 spans 12 residues. The V end was cut by 6 bases, the J end by 7 bases, with 13 bases between.

V is TRBV2 and J is TRBJ2-6; possible D gene TRBD1, 5 bases. Trimming stripped 4 bases from V and 1 base from J, with 8 bases between. The CDR3 has 15 residues. Germline V gene data show CDR1 as SNHLY and CDR2 as FYNNEI. CDR3: CASSATESGANVLTF. The CDR3 DNA reads as TGTGCCAGCAGTGCGACAGAGTCTGGGGCCAACGTCCTGACTTTC.